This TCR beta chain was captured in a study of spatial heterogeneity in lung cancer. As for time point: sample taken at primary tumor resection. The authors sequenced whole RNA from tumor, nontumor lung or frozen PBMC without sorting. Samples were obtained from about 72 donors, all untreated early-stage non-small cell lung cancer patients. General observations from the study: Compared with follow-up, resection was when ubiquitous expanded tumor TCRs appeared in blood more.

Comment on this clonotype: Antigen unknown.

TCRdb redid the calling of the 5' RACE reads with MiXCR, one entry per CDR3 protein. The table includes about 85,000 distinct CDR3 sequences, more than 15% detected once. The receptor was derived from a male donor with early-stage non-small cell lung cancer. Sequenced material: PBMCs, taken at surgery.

The CDR3: CASSYLSGARGGELFF. CDR3 bases: TGTGCCAGCAGCTACCTCTCCGGGGCCAGAGGCGGGGAGCTGTTTTTT. The V gene is TRBV11-1, the J gene TRBJ2-2, with D perhaps being TRBD1 or TRBD2 (5 bases each). V was shortened by 4 bases and J by 7 bases, with 19 bases between the two germline ends. The CDR3 spans 16 residues. Germline CDR1 is SGHAT and CDR2 is FQDESV (reference sequence).